These 26 T cell receptor beta chains came from one sample sequenced in a study of shared clonotypes between healthy human individuals. This table comes from immunoSEQ multiplex PCR, and its TCRdb copy is limited to in-frame clones, with some not included. The sample lists 2 million to 2.5 million clones; approximately 96% were seen once. The sequenced sample was naive CD4+ T cells sorted from blood. Subset defined: CD45RA+ positively selected. Receptors originate from a man aged 18 to 30 in good health.

The rearrangement uses TRBV6-1 and TRBJ2-7; the match to TRBD1 covers 7 bases. This CDR3 has 12 residues. Trimming cost V 7 bases and J 1 base; bases outside gene matches: 1. Germline V gene data show CDR1 as MNHNS and CDR2 as SASEGT. The CDR3 sequence is CASTGQSYEQYF. Written as DNA, the CDR3 is TGTGCCAGCACGGGACAGTCCTACGAGCAGTACTTC.

This rearrangement joins TRBV28 to TRBJ1-4; D gene uncertain. Germline CDR1 reads MDHEN; CDR2 reads SYDVKM. Trimming removed 2 bases from V and 7 bases from J, with 17 bases in between. The CDR3 contains 16 residues. The CDR3 DNA reads as TGTGCCAGCAGTTTAGACGCGGGGATAGTCGGTGAAAAACTGTTTTTT. Protein sequence: CASSLDAGIVGEKLFF. Full variable domain (outside the CDR3, taken from reference TRBV28 and TRBJ1-4): DVKVTQSSRYLVKRTGEKVFLECVQDMDHENMFWYRQDPGLGLRLIYFSYDVKMKEKGDIPEGYSVSREKKERFSLILESASTNQTSMYLCASSLDAGIVGEKLFFGSGTQLSVL.

This clone was seen just once. This chain uses TRBV6-5 with TRBJ1-4, with unresolved D. Germline lookup yields CDR1 MNHEY and CDR2 SVGAGI. V lost 6 bases and J lost 8, with 10 bases in between. The length of the CDR3 is 12 residues. CDR3 sequence (DNA): TGTGCCAGCAGGAGGGCAAACGAAAAACTGTTTTTT. Protein sequence: CASRRANEKLFF.

The chain combines TRBV5-4 with TRBJ2-5; the D gene could be TRBD1 or TRBD2 (5 bases each). Per the germline V gene, CDR1 is SGHNT and CDR2 is YYREEE (reference sequence). This CDR3 comprises 15 residues. Deletions cut 2 bases from V and 2 bases from J, with 13 bases between. The CDR3 spells CASSFRDSGQETQYF. The CDR3 DNA follows: TGTGCCAGCAGCTTCCGTGACAGCGGTCAAGAGACCCAGTACTTC. Complete variable domain (other parts from reference TRBV5-4 and TRBJ2-5): ETGVTQSPTHLIKTRGQQVTLRCSSQSGHNTVSWYQQALGQGPQFIFQYYREEENGRGNFPPRFSGLQFPNYSSELNVNALELDDSALYLCASSFRDSGQETQYFGPGTRLLVL.

CDR3 in DNA: TGTGCCAGCAGCTTAGCTGACAGGGGTCGCGAGCAGTACTTC. Encoded protein: CASSLADRGREQYF. The chain couples TRBV11-1 to TRBJ2-7; TRBD1 matches 8 bases. In germline, CDR1 is SGHAT, CDR2 FQDESV (reference sequence). After removal of 0 bases from V and 6 bases from J, the junction contained 4 bases not matched to a gene. The CDR3 is 14 residues long.

The rearrangement uses TRBV27 and TRBJ2-7, with D uncertain. The CDR3 totals 16 residues. V lost 6 bases and J lost 3, with 21 bases in between. The germline gives CDR1 MNHEY, CDR2 SMNVEV (reference sequence). CDR3 DNA sequence: TGTGCCAGCAGAGCAGTCAGGACCCTAGATGACTACGAGCAGTACTTC. Residues: CASRAVRTLDDYEQYF.

The chain links TRBV10-3 to TRBJ2-6; 8 nucleotides match TRBD1. The CDR3 extends over 18 amino acids. Germline V gene sequence: CDR1 ENHRY, CDR2 SYGVKD. V lost 4 bases and J lost 0; bases outside the gene matches: 8. As DNA, the CDR3 is TGTGCCATCAGTGCGGGACAGGAACTATACTCTGGGGCCAACGTCCTGACTTTC. Its translation is CAISAGQELYSGANVLTF.

The chain recombines TRBV5-1 with TRBJ2-7; a weak D match, TRBD2 (6 bases). Germline V CDR1 and CDR2: SGHRS, YFSETQ. The CDR3 runs 15 residues. Trimming removed 4 bases from V and 6 bases from J, with 20 bases in between. The CDR3 loop reads CASSGPGTLVGEQYF. CDR3 nucleotides: TGCGCCAGCAGCGGCCCCGGGACTTTGGTCGGCGAGCAGTACTTC.

Worth noting for this clone: Other DNA sequences in the same sample also yield this CDR3. V usage is TRBV18 and J usage is TRBJ1-5, with 7 bases fitting TRBD1. Looked up from germline, CDR1 is KGHSH and CDR2 is LQKENI. V was pared by 3 bases and J by 0 bases, with 2 bases of the junction left unmatched. The length of the CDR3 is 15 residues. As DNA, the CDR3 is TGTGCCAGCTCACCCGGACAGGTTAGCAATCAGCCCCAGCATTTT. Its protein product is CASSPGQVSNQPQHF.

The rearrangement joins TRBV28 to TRBJ1-5; no clear D gene. Germline V lookup: CDR1 MDHEN, CDR2 SYDVKM. This CDR3 region has 13 residues. V shed 6 bases and J shed 4 bases, with 10 bases lying between them. In nucleotides, the CDR3 is TGTGCCAGCAGAAACGATCCAAATCAGCCCCAGCATTTT. This encodes CASRNDPNQPQHF.

This rearrangement joins TRBV18 to TRBJ2-7; 7 positions agree with TRBD1. This CDR3 has 15 amino acids. V shed 0 bases and J 6 bases; nucleotides not matched to a gene: 8. From germline, CDR1 is KGHSH and CDR2 LQKENI. The CDR3 sequence is CASSPPAGGSAEQYF. CDR3 nucleotides: TGTGCCAGCTCACCACCGGCAGGGGGATCGGCCGAGCAGTACTTC.

This clone was seen a handful of times. The V call is TRBV6-1, the J call TRBJ1-6; possible D gene TRBD1, 6 bases. Trimming removed 1 base from V and 14 bases from J, with 12 bases in between. Germline lookup yields CDR1 MNHNS and CDR2 SASEGT. The CDR3 covers 13 residues. The CDR3 loop reads CASSEGQVRTLHF. The CDR3 region has the DNA TGTGCCAGCAGTGAAGGACAGGTCAGGACCCTCCACTTT.

This chain joins TRBV6-5 and TRBJ2-7; 9 bases fit TRBD2. With V trimmed by 0 bases and J by 4 bases, 4 bases remained unmatched. The CDR3 consists of 15 residues. Germline values: CDR1 MNHEY, CDR2 SVGAGI. CDR3 bases: TGTGCCAGCAGTTACTCCGGCGGGAGGGGGTACGAGCAGTACTTC. This sequence encodes CASSYSGGRGYEQYF.

The chain links TRBV7-9 to TRBJ2-3, with TRBD2 matching 8 bases. The CDR3 consists of 16 residues. The trim removed 4 bases at V and 0 bases at J, leaving 6 bases unmatched. Germline V gene sequence: CDR1 SEHNR, CDR2 FQNEAQ (reference sequence). The CDR3 bases are TGTGCCAGCAGCTCTTGGACTAGCCGAAGCACAGATACGCAGTATTTT. It codes for CASSSWTSRSTDTQYF. Using reference TRBV7-9 and TRBJ2-3 for the parts outside the CDR3, the full variable domain is DTGVSQNPRHKITKRGQNVTFRCDPISEHNRLYWYRQTLGQGPEFLTYFQNEAQLEKSRLLSDRFSAERPKGSFSTLEIQRTEQGDSAMYLCASSSWTSRSTDTQYFGPGTRLTVL.

The chain combines TRBV28 with TRBJ2-4; D gene unclear. Germline assignment: CDR1 MDHEN and CDR2 SYDVKM. V lost 1 base and J 8 bases, leaving 9 bases between the germline ends. This CDR3 comprises 13 residues. The CDR3 DNA follows: TGTGCCAGCAGTTTATCAACGGTATACATTCAGTACTTC. This translates into CASSLSTVYIQYF.

The chain employs TRBV20-1 and TRBJ1-1; D perhaps matches TRBD1 (5 bases). The germline gives CDR1 DFQATT, CDR2 SNEGSKA (reference sequence). This CDR3 is built from 11 residues. V was clipped by 4 bases and J by 5 bases, with 8 bases between them. CDR3 sequence (DNA): TGCAGTGCTACAGGGAAGACTGAAGCTTTCTTT. Translating it yields CSATGKTEAFF.

This clone has more than one count but fewer than ten. The J gene is TRBJ2-5, the V gene TRBV7-3; no definite D call. This CDR3 region has 15 residues. Germline V gene sequence: CDR1 SGHTA, CDR2 FQGTGA. With 0 bases removed from V and 5 bases from J, the gap between germline ends came to 13 bases. The CDR3 coding sequence is TGTGCCAGCAGCTTAACCCCGGGCCCTCTGGAGACCCAGTACTTC. This encodes CASSLTPGPLETQYF.

The chain couples TRBV4-1 to TRBJ1-6, with no clear D. V was shortened by 0 bases and J by 12 bases, with 15 bases between the two germline ends. This CDR3 has 15 amino acids. In germline, CDR1 is MGHRA, CDR2 YSYEKL. The CDR3 reads CASSQDLGYGLPLHF. Here the CDR3 DNA reads TGCGCCAGCAGCCAAGATCTCGGGTATGGTTTACCCCTCCACTTT.

The chain is built from TRBV13 and TRBJ1-6; perhaps TRBD1 as D (6 bases). Germline V CDR1 and CDR2: PRHDT, FYEKMQ (reference sequence). This CDR3 contains 15 residues. With 4 bases removed from V and 14 bases from J, the gap between germline ends came to 21 bases. The CDR3 loop is CASSSRDTLGHTLHF. CDR3 nucleotide sequence: TGTGCCAGCAGCTCCCGGGACACGCTAGGACATACCCTCCACTTT.

This chain joins TRBV6-1 and TRBJ2-5, with 8 bases matching TRBD2. The CDR3 length is 15 residues. From germline, CDR1 is MNHNS and CDR2 SASEGT. V shed 4 bases and J 7 bases; nucleotides not matched to a gene: 11. The CDR3: CASSALGGAGVTQYF. CDR3 in DNA: TGTGCCAGCAGTGCACTCGGGGGGGCCGGGGTGACCCAGTACTTC.

The chain is built from TRBV5-1 and TRBJ2-7, with 7 bases fitting TRBD1. The CDR3 consists of 16 residues. The V gene's germline CDR1 is SGHRS and CDR2 YFSETQ. After removal of 0 bases from V and 2 bases from J, the junction contained 8 bases not matched to a gene. The CDR3 protein is CASSLARDSGTYEQYF. The CDR3, as DNA: TGCGCCAGCAGCTTGGCTAGGGACAGTGGAACCTACGAGCAGTACTTC.

The V gene is TRBV30, the J gene TRBJ2-1; 7 nucleotides match TRBD2. The V segment lost 1 base and the J segment 8 bases; nucleotides outside the gene matches: 14. CDR3 length: 16 amino acids. CDR1 GTSNPN and CDR2 SVGIG come from the germline V gene (reference sequence). DNA of the CDR3: TGTGCCTGGAGTGGCCTCCAACTAGCGATGGGGCATGAGCAGTTCTTC. Residues: CAWSGLQLAMGHEQFF.

The genes are TRBV13 and TRBJ1-1, with D unclear. Germline lookup yields CDR1 PRHDT and CDR2 FYEKMQ (reference sequence). V lost 5 bases, J lost 8 bases, and 18 bases lay in between. This CDR3 comprises 14 residues. The CDR3 loop reads CASSNTPNFREAFF. In DNA, the CDR3 is TGTGCCAGCAGCAACACTCCCAACTTCAGAGAAGCTTTCTTT. The variable domain in full, with the rest retrieved from reference TRBV13 and TRBJ1-1, is AAGVIQSPRHLIKEKRETATLKCYPIPRHDTVYWYQQGPGQDPQFLISFYEKMQSDKGSIPDRFSAQQFSDYHSELNMSSLELGDSALYFCASSNTPNFREAFFGQGTRLTVV.

The chain combines TRBV29-1 with TRBJ2-2; TRBD1 is a possible D gene (7 bases). CDR1 SQVTM and CDR2 ANQGSEA come from the germline V gene. Deletions cut 2 bases from V and 5 bases from J, with 18 bases between. The CDR3 extends over 16 amino acids. CDR3 sequence (DNA): TGCAGCGTTGAAAAGGAGGGTAGGGGGCGTACCGGGGAGCTGTTTTTT. This codes for CSVEKEGRGRTGELFF.

In this sample, this clone turned up once. The same CDR3 is also encoded by other DNA sequences in this sample. The gene calls are TRBV28 and TRBJ2-7; no reliable D call. This CDR3 spans 13 amino acids. V gave up 3 bases and J gave up 0 bases, with 6 bases separating them. Germline assignment: CDR1 MDHEN and CDR2 SYDVKM. The CDR3 sequence is CASSLSLSYEQYF. In DNA, the CDR3 is TGTGCCAGCAGTTTGAGCCTCTCCTACGAGCAGTACTTC. The full variable domain, its missing parts supplied by reference TRBV28 and TRBJ2-7, is DVKVTQSSRYLVKRTGEKVFLECVQDMDHENMFWYRQDPGLGLRLIYFSYDVKMKEKGDIPEGYSVSREKKERFSLILESASTNQTSMYLCASSLSLSYEQYFGPGTRLTVT.

This chain connects TRBV6-6 to TRBJ2-7, with TRBD1 matching 8 bases. CDR3 size: 15 residues. CDR1 and CDR2 (germline): MNHNY, SVGAGI (reference sequence). The trim removed 2 bases at V and 4 bases at J, leaving 7 bases unmatched. CDR3 nucleotide sequence: TGTGCCAGCAGTTACCGGACAGGGAAGACGTACGAGCAGTACTTC. Amino acid sequence: CASSYRTGKTYEQYF.